The 20 T cell receptor beta chains listed next were all sequenced from one sample in a study of blood T cell repertoires in COVID-19. The protocol was immunoSEQ multiplex PCR, while the TCRdb copy is restricted to in-frame clones and leaves out a portion. The data show roughly 200,000 clones, with more than 80% seen just once and over 3% held by the top ten. Sequenced: PBMCs or T cells enriched from blood (not recorded which). The receptors come from a woman in her forties with acute COVID-19.

This chain links TRBV30 with TRBJ1-3; D gene uncertain. Trimming pared 3 bases from V and 4 bases from J, leaving 7 bases between. Germline CDR1 GTSNPN, CDR2 SVGIG (reference sequence). The CDR3 runs 12 residues. In DNA, the CDR3 is TGTGCCTGGAGCCAGTTGGGAAACACCATATATTTT. This encodes CAWSQLGNTIYF. Filled out from reference TRBV30 and TRBJ1-3, the complete variable domain reads SQTIHQWPATLVQPVGSPLSLECTVEGTSNPNLYWYRQAAGRGLQLLFYSVGIGQISSEVPQNLSASRPQDRQFILSSKKLLLSDSGFYLCAWSQLGNTIYFGEGSWLTVV.

V and J are TRBV21-1 and TRBJ2-3; no check of the table's D call, TRBD2, against the DNA was made. TRBV21-1 is a known pseudogene. The CDR3 length is 16 residues. The CDR3 reads CASSKEALVGTDTQYF. As DNA, the CDR3 is TGTGCCAGCAGCAAAGAGGCGCTAGTAGGCACAGATACGCAGTATTTT.

This chain uses TRBV5-6 with TRBJ1-2, with a possible D match to TRBD1 (5 bases). The V end was cut by 2 bases, the J end by 1 base, with 9 bases between. Germline V gene lookup returns CDR1 SGHDT and CDR2 YYEEEE. The CDR3 totals 14 residues. CDR3 sequence (DNA): TGTGCCAGCAGCTTCCGGGGGAGTAACTATGGCTACACCTTC. It encodes CASSFRGSNYGYTF.

This chain joins TRBV27 and TRBJ1-5; TRBD1 might be the D (6 bases). V lost 10 bases, J lost 6 bases, and 16 bases lay in between. Germline V gives CDR1 MNHEY, CDR2 SMNVEV (reference sequence). The CDR3 runs 13 residues. CDR3 residues: CATRGGVFQPQHF. The DNA for the CDR3 is TGTGCCACCCGAGGGGGAGTATTTCAGCCCCAGCATTTT.

V usage is TRBV3-1 (or the pseudogene TRBV3-2) and J usage is TRBJ1-1, with 8 bases matching TRBD1. Looked up from germline, CDR1 is LGHDT and CDR2 is YNNKEL (reference sequence). This CDR3 has 15 amino acids. V trimming: 4 bases; J trimming: 5 bases; junction bases outside the gene matches: 9. CDR3 region: CASSLKQGVGTEAFF. The CDR3 nucleotides read TGTGCCAGCAGCCTAAAACAGGGGGTTGGGACTGAAGCTTTCTTT.

This clone was picked up one time. The V and J genes are TRBV10-3 and TRBJ1-1; unclear D gene. V lost 4 bases, J lost 6 bases, and 9 bases lay in between. CDR3 size: 12 residues. CDR1 ENHRY and CDR2 SYGVKD come from the germline V gene. CDR3 sequence (DNA): TGTGCCATCAGTGGATCGGGATCTGAAGCTTTCTTT. This encodes CAISGSGSEAFF.

The chain is built from TRBV28 and TRBJ1-2; 8 bases agree with TRBD1. The ends lost 5 bases at V and 6 bases at J; junction bases unmatched: 5. The CDR3 has 13 residues. CDR1 is MDHEN, CDR2 SYDVKM, per germline. CDR3 residues: CASSGQGVNGYTF. Written as DNA, the CDR3 is TGTGCCAGCAGTGGACAGGGCGTGAATGGCTACACCTTC.

J is TRBJ1-1 and V is TRBV13; a weak D match, TRBD1 (5 bases). The germline V and J ends were trimmed by 6 bases and 5 bases, with 19 bases remaining between them. The CDR3 length is 15 residues. The germline V gene has CDR1 PRHDT and CDR2 FYEKMQ (reference sequence). The chain's CDR3 is CASSPDPGLRTEAFF. CDR3 in DNA: TGTGCCAGCAGTCCCGATCCGGGACTGAGGACTGAAGCTTTCTTT.

The rearrangement uses TRBV5-1 and TRBJ1-2; 11 bases map to TRBD1. This CDR3 is built from 17 residues. Germline CDR1 and CDR2: SGHRS and YFSETQ. The V and J ends lost 0 bases and 4 bases, in that order; junction bases with no gene match: 8. The CDR3 is CASSLAKRTGGPYGYTF. In nucleotides, the CDR3 is TGCGCCAGCAGCTTGGCCAAGAGGACAGGGGGCCCCTATGGCTACACCTTC.

This chain connects TRBV5-4 to TRBJ2-5, with 12 bases identical to TRBD2. Unmatched junction bases numbered 9, after V lost 3 bases and J lost 0 bases. CDR3 length: 18 amino acids. Germline V gene data show CDR1 as SGHNT and CDR2 as YYREEE (reference sequence). This CDR3 is CASSSWSSGGANQETQYF. CDR3 nucleotides: TGTGCCAGCAGCTCTTGGTCTAGCGGGGGGGCGAACCAAGAGACCCAGTACTTC. The variable domain in full, with the rest retrieved from reference TRBV5-4 and TRBJ2-5, is ETGVTQSPTHLIKTRGQQVTLRCSSQSGHNTVSWYQQALGQGPQFIFQYYREEENGRGNFPPRFSGLQFPNYSSELNVNALELDDSALYLCASSSWSSGGANQETQYFGPGTRLLVL.

DNA for the CDR3: TGTGCCACCAGCAGAGTTTTCGGTCTTGGTGAAAAACTGTTTTTT. Its protein product is CATSRVFGLGEKLFF. This chain connects TRBV15 to TRBJ1-4; D unclear. V shed 1 base and J shed 7 bases, with 13 bases lying between them. CDR3 size: 15 residues. Per germline, CDR1 LNHNV and CDR2 YYDKDF (reference sequence).

This rearrangement joins TRBV28 to TRBJ1-6, with TRBD1 identical over 9 bases. Germline CDR1 and CDR2: MDHEN and SYDVKM. Trimming took 7 bases from V and 9 from J; bases not matched to a gene: 10. This CDR3 is built from 15 residues. The CDR3 nucleotides read TGTGCCAGCATGCAGGGACAGGGAGAGCGTTCACCCCTCCACTTT. It encodes CASMQGQGERSPLHF.

This clone appeared once. The chain joins TRBV12-5 to TRBJ1-5; TRBD1 agrees at 7 bases. CDR3 length equals 15 residues. V shed 3 bases, J shed 7 bases, and the junction held 9 bases outside the gene matches. Germline V gene data show CDR1 as LGHNT and CDR2 as FRNRAP. The CDR3 sequence: CASGFRTGSGQPQHF. The CDR3 DNA is TGTGCTAGTGGTTTCAGGACAGGTTCGGGCCAGCCCCAGCATTTT.

The rearrangement links TRBV6-4 to TRBJ2-3; TRBD2 aligns across 9 bases. The CDR3 contains 15 residues. The V gene's germline CDR1 is MRHNA and CDR2 SNTAGT. V lost 2 bases, J lost 5 bases, and 5 bases stayed unmatched. CDR3 DNA: TGTGCCAGCAGTGACGAGGCGGGGGGGCTAGATACGCAGTATTTT. Residues: CASSDEAGGLDTQYF.

The chain joins TRBV3-1 (or the pseudogene TRBV3-2) to TRBJ1-2; D unresolved. Germline CDR1 LGHDT, CDR2 YNNKEL (reference sequence). This CDR3 comprises 16 residues. The germline V and J ends were trimmed by 2 bases and 2 bases, with 15 bases remaining between them. In nucleotides, the CDR3 is TGTGCCAGCAGCCAACCTTTTGCGGGAAGCAACTATGGCTACACCTTC. Translated, it gives CASSQPFAGSNYGYTF.

In the case of this clone: The identical CDR3 is also encoded by other nucleotide sequences in the sample. This chain uses TRBV3-1 (or the pseudogene TRBV3-2) with TRBJ2-5, with D perhaps matching TRBD2 (6 bases). The CDR3 is 15 amino acids. Trimming removed 0 bases at V and 2 bases at J, with 10 bases between. Germline CDR1 reads LGHDT; CDR2 reads YNNKEL (reference sequence). The CDR3 sequence: CASSQDWRGQETQYF. DNA of the CDR3: TGTGCCAGCAGCCAAGATTGGCGGGGACAAGAGACCCAGTACTTC.

The chain joins TRBV3-1 (or the pseudogene TRBV3-2) to TRBJ1-3, with 9 bases matching TRBD1. The CDR3 is made up of 18 amino acids. Germline CDR1 is LGHDT and CDR2 is YNNKEL (reference sequence). The V segment lost 4 bases and the J segment 2 bases; nucleotides outside the gene matches: 12. The CDR3 is CASSRSTGTGNPGNTIYF. The CDR3 DNA is TGTGCCAGCAGCCGCTCTACCGGGACAGGGAACCCTGGAAACACCATATATTTT.

CDR3 protein: CASSPGRGADTQYF. The DNA for the CDR3 is TGTGCCAGCAGCCCTGGGCGGGGCGCCGATACGCAGTATTTT. The chain joins TRBV7-9 to TRBJ2-3; TRBD2 might be the D (6 bases). Germline V gene lookup returns CDR1 SEHNR and CDR2 FQNEAQ (reference sequence). This CDR3 region has 14 residues. V shed 5 bases and J shed 6 bases, with 15 bases lying between them.

The chain links TRBV7-6 to TRBJ2-3; TRBD2 agrees at 9 bases. The CDR3 has 17 residues. Germline-derived CDR1 and CDR2 are SGHVS and FNYEAQ. The J segment lost 2 bases and the V segment lost 1 base, leaving 7 bases of the junction unmatched. Written as DNA, the CDR3 is TGTGCCAGCAGCTTAGGGGCTAGCGGGGTGTCCACAGATACGCAGTATTTT. Its protein product is CASSLGASGVSTDTQYF. Full variable domain (rest looked up from reference TRBV7-6 and TRBJ2-3): GAGVSQSPRYKVTKRGQDVALRCDPISGHVSLYWYRQALGQGPEFLTYFNYEAQQDKSGLPNDRFSAERPEGSISTLTIQRTEQRDSAMYRCASSLGASGVSTDTQYFGPGTRLTVL.

J is TRBJ1-1 and V is TRBV7-2; unclear D gene. Trimming took 10 bases from V and 0 from J, leaving 9 bases between them. Germline CDR1 SGHTA, CDR2 FQGNSA. The CDR3 runs 12 residues. CDR3 sequence: CATSEVNTEAFF. The CDR3 region has the DNA TGTGCCACCTCTGAGGTGAACACTGAAGCTTTCTTT.